This T cell receptor beta chain was found in a study of OX40 agonist ivuxolimab in advanced cancers. Overall study findings and caveats: Not determined was the antigen specificity of the expanded peripheral T cells.

The table came from immunoSEQ multiplex PCR; TCRdb's copy has only in-frame clones and leaves some out. The sample records over 60,000 clones, 82% being singletons. CDR1 is MNHEY, CDR2 SVGAGI, per germline. Trimming took off 6 bases at V and 4 bases at J, with 16 bases between the two ends. This CDR3 has 15 residues. As concerns this clone: Its matching antigen is unknown.

The sequence derives from an adult with an advanced solid tumor such as melanoma, head and neck, liver or kidney cancer. The chain links TRBV6-5 to TRBJ2-1, with a weak D call TRBD2 (5 bases). The sample was CD4+ or CD8+ T cells sorted from blood, taken in a trial of the OX40 agonist ivuxolimab. The CDR3 spells CASSNGDSQYNEQFF. CDR3 nucleotide sequence: TGTGCCAGCAGCAACGGGGATAGCCAGTACAATGAGCAGTTCTTC.